The 18 T cell receptor beta chains reported below all come from one sample, sequenced in a study of post-analysis software for immune sequencing data. General study points: There were roughly 5 TRBV segments more frequent in patients than controls, and TRBV5-6, TRBV5-1 and TRBV20-1 were among them.

No antigen has been assigned to these receptors. The authors incorporated unique molecular identifiers into the TCR beta cDNA libraries. Using its own MiXCR run on the PCR reads, TCRdb lists one record per CDR3 protein. The data hold about 770,000 distinct CDR3 sequences, with 35% to 55% observed a single time. Material: blood. The receptors were sampled from a girl under 18 with multiple sclerosis.

V is TRBV29-1 and J is TRBJ2-7; 11 bases fit TRBD1. The CDR3 extends over 14 amino acids. CDR1 SQVTM and CDR2 ANQGSEA come from the germline V gene. V trimming: 6 bases; J trimming: 5 bases; junction bases outside the gene matches: 9. The CDR3 DNA reads as TGCAGCGTGAGGGGAGGACAGGGGGCCGACGAGCAGTACTTC. This codes for CSVRGGQGADEQYF.

This chain joins TRBV10-3 and TRBJ2-1; D gene unclear. V lost 0 bases to trimming and J lost 8 bases, with 14 bases between them. Germline-derived CDR1 and CDR2 are ENHRY and SYGVKD. This CDR3 region has 15 residues. The CDR3 sequence is CAISESGQVPDEQFF. The CDR3 bases are TGTGCCATCAGTGAGTCGGGCCAGGTCCCCGATGAGCAGTTCTTC.

This clonotype was counted between two and nine times. This chain connects TRBV12-3 or TRBV12-4 to TRBJ1-2; D possibly corresponds to TRBD1 (6 bases). Trimming pared 6 bases from V and 0 bases from J, leaving 20 bases between. The CDR3 length is 17 residues. CDR3 DNA sequence: TGTGCCAGCAGCCCCCGCCCCGACAGGCCAGCTAACTATGGCTACACCTTC. Protein product: CASSPRPDRPANYGYTF.

Regarding this clonotype: The junction differs from germline at one of its ends, possibly a read error. The J gene is TRBJ2-7, the V gene TRBV5-1, with 9 bases matching TRBD2. CDR3 length equals 15 residues. Germline assignment: CDR1 SGHRS and CDR2 YFSETQ. CDR3 in amino acids: CASSLEASGVYEQYF. Here the CDR3 DNA reads TGCGCCAGCAGCTTAGAGGCTAGCGGGGTGTACGAGCAGTATTTC.

The chain is built from TRBV7-9 and TRBJ2-3, with 9 bases lining up with TRBD1. Germline values: CDR1 SEHNR, CDR2 FQNEAQ (reference sequence). V gave up 4 bases and J gave up 4 bases; unmatched junction bases: 6. The CDR3 totals 15 residues. For the CDR3, the DNA is TGTGCCAGCAGCTACCGGGACAGGGCGGCAGATACGCAGTATTTT. Translating gives CASSYRDRAADTQYF.

J is TRBJ2-5 and V is TRBV25-1; TRBD1 might be the D (6 bases). Near its end, the DNA agrees better with TRBJ2-7, so the J call may be wrong. CDR1 and CDR2 from the germline V gene are MGHDK and SYGVNS. The CDR3 consists of 14 residues. This chain's CDR3 is CASSGWTASYEQYF. The CDR3 nucleotides are TGTGCCAGCAGTGGGTGGACAGCCTCCTACGAGCAGTACTTC.

Points on this clonotype: The junction differs from germline at one of its ends, possibly a read error. This chain joins TRBV6-5 and TRBJ1-1; D not certain. The CDR3 contains 13 residues. Germline assignment: CDR1 MNHEY and CDR2 SVGAGI. This CDR3 reads CAGSYGQNTEAFF. Here the CDR3 DNA reads TGTGCCGGCAGTTACGGGCAGAACACTGAAGCTTTCTTT.

The chain couples TRBV10-3 to TRBJ2-1; 10 positions match TRBD2. The CDR3 runs to 15 residues. Losses at the gene ends were 1 base for V and 9 bases for J; bases not matched to a gene: 6. Per the germline V gene, CDR1 is ENHRY and CDR2 is SYGVKD. This CDR3 is CAISELASGSTEQFF. As DNA, the CDR3 is TGTGCCATCAGTGAGTTGGCTAGCGGGAGTACTGAGCAGTTCTTC.

The gene calls are TRBV27 and TRBJ2-4; possibly TRBD1 for D (6 bases). The J call is uncertain, as TRBJ2-7 better fits the DNA end. CDR1 is MNHEY and CDR2 is SMNVEV in the germline V gene (reference sequence). The CDR3 loop spans 13 amino acids. CDR3 amino acids: CASSLGRTAEQYF. Here the CDR3 DNA reads TGTGCCAGCAGTTTAGGGCGGACAGCCGAGCAGTACTTC.

This chain joins TRBV12-3 or TRBV12-4 and TRBJ2-1, with D possibly being TRBD2 (6 bases). The germline V and J ends were trimmed by 7 bases and 3 bases, with 16 bases remaining between them. This CDR3 region has 15 residues. The CDR3 DNA reads as TGTGCCAGCACGAGAGTTGGGGACTTCTACAATGAGCAGTTCTTC. Amino acids: CASTRVGDFYNEQFF.

The chain has TRBV27 and TRBJ2-5; 9 bases match TRBD1. Trimming at V came to 5 bases and at J to 7 bases, leaving 8 bases not matched to a gene. The CDR3 contains 14 residues. The germline CDR1 and CDR2 sequences are MNHEY and SMNVEV (reference sequence). The CDR3 protein is CASSHGTGLATQYF. The CDR3 nucleotides are TGTGCCAGCAGTCACGGGACAGGGTTGGCGACCCAGTACTTC.

This clonotype was found a few times. The chain joins TRBV5-1 to TRBJ1-2, with D perhaps matching TRBD1 (6 bases). CDR1 and CDR2 (germline): SGHRS, YFSETQ. The V gene lost 4 bases and the J gene lost 0 bases, with 13 bases spanning the gap. This CDR3 comprises 15 residues. CDR3 DNA: TGCGCCAGCAGCACCGGACAGACCGCTAACTATGGCTACACCTTC. Its protein is CASSTGQTANYGYTF.

The rearrangement uses TRBV6-5 and TRBJ2-1; D might be TRBD2 (6 bases). This CDR3 spans 12 amino acids. Germline lookup yields CDR1 MNHEY and CDR2 SVGAGI. V dropped 1 base and J dropped 9 bases, with 7 bases sitting between them. CDR3 sequence: CASSYLGGEQFF. CDR3 DNA: TGTGCCAGCAGTTACTTGGGGGGTGAGCAGTTCTTC.

The J gene is TRBJ2-1, the V gene TRBV15; D gene uncertain. Trimming pared 1 base from V and 0 bases from J, leaving 10 bases between. This CDR3 has 16 residues. Germline V CDR1 and CDR2: LNHNV, YYDKDF (reference sequence). The CDR3 DNA is TGTGCCACCAGCAGAGGGCCAGCCAGCTCCTACAATGAGCAGTTCTTC. It is translated as CATSRGPASSYNEQFF.

The J gene is TRBJ2-1, the V gene TRBV9, with TRBD1 matching 8 bases. There are 15 residues in the CDR3. V lost 0 bases to trimming and J lost 8 bases; unmatched junction nucleotides: 7. Germline V gene lookup returns CDR1 SGDLS and CDR2 YYNGEE. In DNA form, the CDR3 reads TGTGCCAGCAGCGTAGGCGGACAGGGCCCCCATGAGCAGTTCTTC. This codes for CASSVGGQGPHEQFF.

The genes are TRBV19 and TRBJ2-7; 10 bases are a match to TRBD2. Per the germline V gene, CDR1 is LNHDA and CDR2 is SQIVND (reference sequence). This CDR3 has 16 amino acids. V dropped 7 bases and J dropped 0; count of bases not matched to a gene: 9. This chain's CDR3 is CASKRLAGESSYEQYF. The CDR3, as DNA: TGTGCCAGTAAGAGGCTAGCGGGAGAGAGCTCCTACGAGCAGTACTTC. Together with reference TRBV19 and TRBJ2-7, the CDR3 gives the full variable domain: DGGITQSPKYLFRKEGQNVTLSCEQNLNHDAMYWYRQDPGQGLRLIYYSQIVNDFQKGDIAEGYSVSREKKESFPLTVTSAQKNPTAFYLCASKRLAGESSYEQYFGPGTRLTVT.

The chain recombines TRBV20-1 with TRBJ1-5; no clear D gene. Trimming removed 1 base at V and 4 bases at J, with 14 bases between. The CDR3 is made up of 15 amino acids. CDR1 and CDR2 from the germline V gene are DFQATT and SNEGSKA (reference sequence). Written as DNA, the CDR3 is TGCAGTGCTAGAGCCTTTGGGCCCGCTAATCAGCCCCAGCATTTT. Translated: CSARAFGPANQPQHF.

This chain links TRBV28 with TRBJ1-6, with a possible D match to TRBD1 (5 bases). Trimming stripped 5 bases from V and 11 bases from J, with 19 bases between. The CDR3 contains 15 residues. Per the germline V gene, CDR1 is MDHEN and CDR2 is SYDVKM. CDR3 sequence: CASSPTPAGSAPLHF. In DNA, the CDR3 is TGTGCCAGCAGTCCAACCCCGGCAGGGAGCGCACCCCTCCACTTT.